Below, 4 T cell receptor beta chains from the same sample are listed, as sequenced in a study of cytomegalovirus exposure and HLA in healthy donors. The PCR used 60 Vbeta and 13 Jbeta primers. The method was immunoSEQ multiplex PCR; TCRdb's version includes in-frame clones alone and lacks a portion of them. The sample lists about 150,000 clones, 64% seen once, with around 3% in the top ten. Sequencing input: PBMCs. The receptor source for this set is a woman aged 30 to 39 in good health and CMV-seropositive.

The chain carries TRBV2 and TRBJ2-7; possible D gene TRBD1, 6 bases. CDR3 size: 12 residues. Trimming took 8 bases from V and 3 from J, leaving 11 bases between them. Germline V gene sequence: CDR1 SNHLY, CDR2 FYNNEI. This CDR3 is CASLLQGYEQYF. The CDR3 DNA reads as TGTGCCAGCCTATTACAGGGCTACGAGCAGTACTTC.

This clone has just a few counts. The likely explanation is a read error, given a far larger clone one base away. The chain has TRBV5-4 and TRBJ1-1; the D gene is possibly TRBD1 (5 bases). CDR3 length: 14 amino acids. Germline CDR1 and CDR2: SGHNT and YYREEE (reference sequence). CDR3 protein: CASSLGRTNTDAFF. DNA of the CDR3: TGTGCCAGCAGCTTGGGGCGGACAAACACTGACGCTTTCTTT.

The chain employs TRBV5-6 and TRBJ2-4; D not certain. From germline, CDR1 is SGHDT and CDR2 YYEEEE. This CDR3 contains 14 residues. The V and J ends lost 3 bases and 1 base respectively, with 8 bases between them. Here the CDR3 DNA reads TGTGCCAGCAGCTCCAGAATGGCCAAAAACATTCAGTACTTC. It encodes CASSSRMAKNIQYF.

The sample holds a few counts of this clone. The chain carries TRBV5-1 and TRBJ2-7; 8 bases align to TRBD1. There are 15 residues in the CDR3. Losses at the gene ends were 1 base for V and 2 bases for J; bases not matched to a gene: 5. The germline gives CDR1 SGHRS, CDR2 YFSETQ. The CDR3 DNA is TGCGCCAGCAGCTTGAACAGGGGGAGCACCTACGAGCAGTACTTC. Translating it yields CASSLNRGSTYEQYF. The variable domain in full, with the rest retrieved from reference TRBV5-1 and TRBJ2-7, is KAGVTQTPRYLIKTRGQQVTLSCSPISGHRSVSWYQQTPGQGLQFLFEYFSETQRNKGNFPGRFSGRQFSNSRSEMNVSTLELGDSALYLCASSLNRGSTYEQYFGPGTRLTVT.